The present TCR beta chain was sequenced within a study of CD8 T cells in ankylosing spondylitis. Scientists made TCR beta libraries using quantitative 5'-RACE with molecular barcodes. TCRdb reprocessed the 5' RACE reads via MiXCR and lists one record per CDR3 protein. Of approximately 520,000 distinct CDR3 sequences listed, over 4% are singletons. This CDR3 is 12 amino acids long. Germline loops: CDR1 SQVTM, CDR2 ANQGSEA. The V gene end was trimmed by 5 bases and the J gene end by 1 base; junction bases not matched to a gene: 2. Notes on the study in general: Ankylosing spondylitis blood appeared to carry a characteristic TCR beta motif of fewer than 10 highly homologous variants. Clones linked with disease were CD8+ and fairly uncommon in the peripheral blood.

Of note for this clonotype: Antigen: not known.

V is TRBV29-1 and J is TRBJ2-7, with 7 nucleotides matching TRBD1. Material: blood, either unsorted or a sorted T cell fraction (not recorded which). The sequence was collected from a male donor with ankylosing spondylitis. The CDR3 coding sequence is TGCAGCGTTTCACAGGGGTCCTACGAGCAGTACTTC. Its translation: CSVSQGSYEQYF.